A selection of T cell receptor beta chains follows, all from one sample in a study of graft-versus-host responses after intestinal transplantation. Here immunoSEQ multiplex PCR was the method, and the copy in TCRdb shows in-frame clones only, minus some. Of 20,000 to 25,000 clones in the sample, 85% to 95% are singletons; the top ten hold 43%. The source was PBMCs, collected about 37 weeks after intestinal transplant. The source is a human patient who received an intestinal transplant, so some T cells may come from the graft donor. Both conserved end residues are part of each CDR3. The order of the fields is clone size, D gene, J gene, V gene, CDR3 DNA, CDR3 protein. D genes are given only for firm matches. Some rows have no size entry. The others give once, few or many, or a class for an expanded clone.

NA | TRBD2 | TRBJ2-1 | TRBV30 | TGTGCCTGGAGTAGACTAGCGGAGTACAATGAGCAGTTCTTC | CAWSRLAEYNEQFF
NA | NA | TRBJ2-6 | TRBV7-2 | TGTGCCAGCAGCTTAGCATGGAGCTCTGGGGCCAACGTCCTGACTTTC | CASSLAWSSGANVLTF
NA | NA | TRBJ2-3 | TRBV6-5 | TGTGCCAGCAGCGGGACCACAGATACGCAGTATTTT | CASSGTTDTQYF
NA | NA | TRBJ1-1 | TRBV4-1 | TGCGCCAGCAGCCACGCCAATAAATACGGGGGCTCCGGGGACACTGAAGCTTTCTTT | CASSHANKYGGSGDTEAFF
NA | NA | TRBJ1-5 | TRBV28 | TGTGCCAGCAGTTTTATTGTTGGGCATAGCAATCAGCCCCAGCATTTT | CASSFIVGHSNQPQHF
NA | NA | TRBJ1-3 | TRBV6-1 | TGTGCCAGCAGACTGTCTGGAAACACCATATATTTT | CASRLSGNTIYF
NA | TRBD1 | TRBJ2-7 | TRBV28 | TGTGCCAGCAGTTTGTCGGGGGACAGGGTGAGATACGAGCAGTACTTC | CASSLSGDRVRYEQYF
NA | NA | TRBJ2-3 | TRBV29-1 | TGCAGCGCCACGGCGGCGGGGGATACGCAGTATTTT | CSATAAGDTQYF
NA | NA | TRBJ2-3 | TRBV7-9 | TGTGCCAGCAGCTTAGGGCAACAAGATACGCAGTATTTT | CASSLGQQDTQYF
NA | NA | TRBJ2-1 | TRBV30 | TGTGCCTGGGGAAAGGGACTCCTCAATGAGCAGTTCTTC | CAWGKGLLNEQFF
NA | NA | TRBJ1-4 | TRBV5-5 | TGTGCCAGCAGCTCCGCGGGAGATACTAATGAAAAACTGTTTTTT | CASSSAGDTNEKLFF
NA | TRBD1 | TRBJ2-7 | TRBV7-6 | TGTGCCAGCAGCTTAGATATTGGGACAGGGAGCGAGCAGTACTTC | CASSLDIGTGSEQYF
NA | NA | TRBJ2-1 | TRBV9 | TGTGCCAGCAGCGTCCAACAGGACAGCGCCTCCTACAATGAGCAGTTCTTC | CASSVQQDSASYNEQFF
NA | NA | TRBJ2-7 | TRBV7-8 | TGTGCCAGCAGCCATTCTAGCGTCGAGCAGTACTTC | CASSHSSVEQYF
few | TRBD1 | TRBJ1-1 | TRBV29-1 | TGCAGCGTCCTCGGGACAGGGGGCACTGAAGCTTTCTTT | CSVLGTGGTEAFF
few | NA | TRBJ2-2 | TRBV19 | TGTGCCAGTACCAAAAATCCAGGACCGAACACCGGGGAGCTGTTTTTT | CASTKNPGPNTGELFF
NA | TRBD1 | TRBJ1-2 | TRBV6-5 | TGTGCCAGCAAGTTCGAGGCAGGGGGGGTCCGTGGCTACACCTTC | CASKFEAGGVRGYTF
NA | NA | TRBJ2-2 | TRBV7-9 | TGTGCCAGCAGCCGTACAATGGGGGGCGCGGACGCCGGGGAGCTGTTTTTT | CASSRTMGGADAGELFF
NA | TRBD1 | TRBJ2-7 | TRBV5-1 | TGCGCCAGCAGCCCTGGGACAGGGGGCCGGGAGCAGTACTTC | CASSPGTGGREQYF
NA | TRBD1 | TRBJ1-1 | TRBV2 | TGTGCCAGCAGTTTACAGGGGGCGGACACTGAAGCTTTCTTT | CASSLQGADTEAFF
NA | TRBD1 | TRBJ2-7 | TRBV7-8 | TGTGCCAGCAGCACCACAGGGGGCCCTTACGAGCAGTACTTC | CASSTTGGPYEQYF
once | NA | TRBJ2-7 | TRBV7-9 | TGTGCCAGCAGCTGGACCTTCAGCTACGAGCAGTACTTC | CASSWTFSYEQYF
NA | NA | TRBJ2-5 | TRBV27 | TGTGCCAGCAGTTTAGGGTCGGGCTACCCCCAAGAGACCCAGTACTTC | CASSLGSGYPQETQYF
NA | NA | TRBJ1-1 | TRBV28 | TGTGCCAGCAGTTTATCTGGGACGAACACTGAAGCTTTCTTT | CASSLSGTNTEAFF
NA | TRBD2 | TRBJ2-7 | TRBV27 | TGTGCCAGCAGTTCGATGAAGGAAGAGACTAGCGGGAGTATATCGGCCTACGAGCAGTACTTC | CASSSMKEETSGSISAYEQYF
NA | NA | TRBJ2-1 | TRBV5-6 | TGTGCCAGCAGGGGCGATCTTAGCGCAATCACCTACAATGAGCAGTTCTTC | CASRGDLSAITYNEQFF
few | NA | TRBJ2-2 | TRBV27 | TGTGCCAGCAGTTGGCAGATGAACACCGGGGAGCTGTTTTTT | CASSWQMNTGELFF
NA | NA | TRBJ2-1 | TRBV29-1 | TGCAGCGGCGCGCGACATGTCGTTCTCCGATATTACAATGAGCAGTTCTTC | CSGARHVVLRYYNEQFF
NA | TRBD2 | TRBJ2-3 | TRBV28 | TGTGCCAGTTCACCCCCCGTACTAGCGGGAGAGAGCCCGCAGACAGATACGCAGTATTTT | CASSPPVLAGESPQTDTQYF
once | NA | TRBJ1-2 | TRBV15 | TGTGCCACCAGCAGAGACCCGAGACAGGAGAGAGTATACTATGGCTACACCTTC | CATSRDPRQERVYYGYTF
NA | TRBD1 | TRBJ2-6 | TRBV18 | TGTGCCAGCTCATATAAGGCCGGGACAGGGTCCCCTGGGGCCAACGTCCTGACTTTC | CASSYKAGTGSPGANVLTF
NA | TRBD2 | TRBJ2-3 | TRBV14 | TGTGCCAGCAGCCAAGGATCGGGATTACTAGCGGGAACGCAGTATTTT | CASSQGSGLLAGTQYF
NA | NA | TRBJ2-2 | TRBV15 | TGTGCCACCAGCCCCAGGCCGGGCGGGGCCGGGGAGCTGTTTTTT | CATSPRPGGAGELFF
NA | TRBD1 | TRBJ1-2 | TRBV19 | TGTGCCAGTAGTATTGGTCAGGGGGTCTCCATTGGCGGCTACACCTTC | CASSIGQGVSIGGYTF
NA | NA | TRBJ1-4 | TRBV5-3 | TGTGCCAGAAGCTTGGAATTGGACACAAGGCCCCGAACAGTTAATGAAAAACTGTTTTTT | CARSLELDTRPRTVNEKLFF
NA | NA | TRBJ1-2 | TRBV4-1 | TGCGCCAGCAGCATTAGCAAGAACCGAAAGACCTATGGCTACACCTTC | CASSISKNRKTYGYTF
NA | TRBD1 | TRBJ2-5 | TRBV28 | TGTGCCAGCACCGCACAGGGGCCCCAAGAGACCCAGTACTTC | CASTAQGPQETQYF
NA | NA | TRBJ1-5 | TRBV4-1 | TGCGCCAGCAGGGACAGACCTTATAGCAATCAGCCCCAGCATTTT | CASRDRPYSNQPQHF
NA | NA | TRBJ1-3 | TRBV5-4 | TGTGCCAGCAGCTTGTTCGGGAGGTTGGGCGGAAACACCATATATTTT | CASSLFGRLGGNTIYF
NA | NA | TRBJ1-2 | TRBV5-1 | TGCGCCAGCAGCTTGACCAGGGGTGAGGATGGCTACACCTTC | CASSLTRGEDGYTF
NA | NA | TRBJ2-7 | TRBV4-2 | TGTGCCAGCAGCCAAGGGATCAGGACCTCCTACGAGCAGTACTTC | CASSQGIRTSYEQYF
NA | TRBD2 | TRBJ2-1 | TRBV6-4 | TGTGCCAGCAGTGACTCAAGGACTAGCCGTCGCGAGCAGTTCTTC | CASSDSRTSRREQFF
NA | TRBD1 | TRBJ2-1 | TRBV7-8 | TGTGCCAGCAGCTCTACTCCGGGACAGACCCTTGAGCAGTTCTTC | CASSSTPGQTLEQFF
NA | NA | TRBJ1-1 | TRBV30 | TGTGCCTGGAGTTCTTCGCGGTCCACTGAAGCTTTCTTT | CAWSSSRSTEAFF
once | TRBD2 | TRBJ2-1 | TRBV6-5 | TGTGCCAGCAGTTACGTATGGCGGGAGGGCGACAATGAGCAGTTCTTC | CASSYVWREGDNEQFF
NA | NA | TRBJ2-1 | TRBV7-2 | TGTGCCAGCAGCTTAGCTTCTATTTACAATGAGCAGTTCTTC | CASSLASIYNEQFF
NA | TRBD1 | TRBJ2-3 | TRBV4-1 | TGCGCCAGCAGCCAGGACAGGTACACAGATACGCAGTATTTT | CASSQDRYTDTQYF
NA | TRBD2 | TRBJ2-2 | TRBV11-2 | TGTGCCAGCAGACGGGGACTAGCGGAGGAGGGAACAAACACCGGGGAGCTGTTTTTT | CASRRGLAEEGTNTGELFF
NA | NA | TRBJ2-3 | TRBV10-3 | TGTGCCATCAGTGAACGGGGTTGGACAGATACGCAGTATTTT | CAISERGWTDTQYF
few | TRBD2 | TRBJ2-1 | TRBV7-2 | TGTGCCAGCAGCTATGGACTAGCCGATGAGCAGTTCTTC | CASSYGLADEQFF
NA | TRBD2 | TRBJ2-7 | TRBV18 | TGTGCCAGCTCACCCCCCTCTTCGCTAGCGGGCCATTACGAGCAGTACTTC | CASSPPSSLAGHYEQYF